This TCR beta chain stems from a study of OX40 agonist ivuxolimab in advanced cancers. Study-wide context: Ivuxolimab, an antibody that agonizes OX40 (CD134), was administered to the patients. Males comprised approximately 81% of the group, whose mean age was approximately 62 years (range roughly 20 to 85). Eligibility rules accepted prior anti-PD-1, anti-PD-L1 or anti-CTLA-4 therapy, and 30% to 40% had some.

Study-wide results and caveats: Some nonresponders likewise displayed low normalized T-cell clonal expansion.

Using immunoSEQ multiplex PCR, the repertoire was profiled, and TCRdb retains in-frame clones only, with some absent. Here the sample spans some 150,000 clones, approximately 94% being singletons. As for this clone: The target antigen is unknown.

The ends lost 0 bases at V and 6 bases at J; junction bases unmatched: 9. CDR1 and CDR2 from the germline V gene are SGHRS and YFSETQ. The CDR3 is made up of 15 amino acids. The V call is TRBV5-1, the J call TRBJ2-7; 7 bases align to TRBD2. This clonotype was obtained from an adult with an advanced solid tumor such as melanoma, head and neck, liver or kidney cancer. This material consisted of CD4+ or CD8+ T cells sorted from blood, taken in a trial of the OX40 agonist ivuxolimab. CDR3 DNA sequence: TGCGCCAGCAGCTTGGGGACGGGAGGCCAAGGCGAGCAGTACTTC. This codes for CASSLGTGGQGEQYF.